This T cell receptor (beta chain) emerged from a study of shared clonotypes between healthy human individuals. Notes on the study in general: The authors expected sequencing depth to affect clonotype sharing among donors. The represented genetic and exposure-history diversity was limited by the small number of donors.

Of note for this clone: Its antigen is not identified.

Study donors comprised healthy, HIV-negative adults devoid of recent acute infection or vaccination. Sequencing used immunoSEQ multiplex PCR; TCRdb keeps in-frame clones, though not all of them. Among a few million clones listed, 95% were seen once. V shed 4 bases and J 3 bases; nucleotides not matched to a gene: 7. The germline gives CDR1 LNHDA, CDR2 SQIVND (reference sequence). The CDR3 spans 15 residues. This TCR was sampled from a man aged 18 to 30 in good health. The sample consisted of naive CD4+ T cells sorted from blood. The subset denotes: CD45RA+ positively selected. The chain has TRBV19 and TRBJ2-7; 9 nucleotides agree with TRBD2. CDR3 in DNA: TGTGCCAGTAGTACCCAGCGGGGGGCGTACTACGAGCAGTACTTC. This codes for CASSTQRGAYYEQYF.